The present entry profiles one T cell receptor (beta chain) with its context. Its specificity is not known. These data originate in a study of cytomegalovirus exposure and HLA in healthy donors. Study observations and caveats: CMV serostatus stood as the only immune exposure information on hand.

60 Vbeta and 13 Jbeta primers were used in PCR. Method: immunoSEQ multiplex PCR; TCRdb's copy keeps in-frame clones and lacks some. The sample holds fewer than 250,000 clones, around 73% seen once. The germline V gene encodes CDR1 LNHDA and CDR2 SQIVND (reference sequence). V was clipped by 7 bases and J by 7 bases; unmatched bases: 11. This CDR3 is built from 15 residues. The sequencing sample was made of PBMCs. This clonotype originated in a male donor in good health and CMV-seronegative. The chain combines TRBV19 with TRBJ2-1, with 9 bases matching TRBD2. CDR3 nucleotide sequence: TGTGCCAGTACCTCACGTAGCGGGAGTCGTAATGAGCAGTTCTTC. Residues: CASTSRSGSRNEQFF.